The sequence of this T cell receptor beta chain was determined in a study of identical twins. Germline V gene lookup returns CDR1 LGHDT and CDR2 YNNKEL (reference sequence). Unmatched junction bases numbered 4, after V lost 5 bases and J lost 2 bases. The length of the CDR3 is 14 residues. Many counts were recorded for this clonotype. In TCRdb, the 5' RACE reads were re-called with MiXCR into one record per CDR3 protein. The data hold fewer than 350,000 distinct CDR3 sequences, with 8% to 9% observed a single time. In addition, the sample was reused for a study of yellow fever vaccine responses in identical twins.

The chain carries TRBV3-1 and TRBJ2-3, with 7 bases identical to TRBD2. This sequence was found in a woman in her late teens or twenties in good health. Sequencing was carried out using memory (CD45RO+) T cells sorted from blood. CDR3 nucleotides: TGTGCCAGCAGCGGAAGCGGGGTCACAGATACGCAGTATTTT. Translation gives CASSGSGVTDTQYF.